This T cell receptor (beta chain) was captured by sequencing in a study of OX40 agonist ivuxolimab in advanced cancers. Assay used: immunoSEQ multiplex PCR; TCRdb lists only in-frame clones, some missing. The repertoire holds tens of thousands of clones, with approximately 87% as singletons. The germline V gene has CDR1 SGDLS and CDR2 YYNGEE. The CDR3 is 14 residues long. Trimming cost V 4 bases and J 2 bases; bases outside gene matches: 4. Study-level points and caveats: Some of the lowest clonal expansion was seen in partial responders at 0.1-3.0 mg/kg.

Remarks on this clone: Its antigen is unidentified.

The receptor was isolated from an adult with an advanced solid tumor such as melanoma, head and neck, liver or kidney cancer. The rearrangement joins TRBV9 to TRBJ2-7; 9 bases are shared with TRBD1. The sample was CD4+ or CD8+ T cells sorted from blood, taken in a trial of the OX40 agonist ivuxolimab. The CDR3 loop is CASSPGQGAYEQYF. The CDR3 coding sequence is TGTGCCAGCAGCCCGGGACAGGGAGCCTACGAGCAGTACTTC.